Below, one T cell receptor beta chain is given with its context. This record comes from a study of cytomegalovirus exposure and HLA in healthy donors. The length of the CDR3 is 13 residues. This PCR relied on a set of 60 Vbeta primers and 13 Jbeta primers. The protocol was immunoSEQ multiplex PCR, while the TCRdb copy is restricted to in-frame clones and leaves out a portion. The data show roughly 65,000 clones, and the top ten clones hold approximately 15%. Sample: PBMCs. The clonotype comes from a boy between 10 and 17 years old in good health and CMV-seronegative. V and J are TRBV1 and TRBJ2-1; the DNA was not used to check the table's D call, TRBD2. TRBV1 is shown as a pseudogene. The CDR3 sequence: CTSGTSGRNEQFF. In DNA, the CDR3 is TGCACCAGTGGGACTAGCGGGAGAAATGAGCAGTTCTTC.